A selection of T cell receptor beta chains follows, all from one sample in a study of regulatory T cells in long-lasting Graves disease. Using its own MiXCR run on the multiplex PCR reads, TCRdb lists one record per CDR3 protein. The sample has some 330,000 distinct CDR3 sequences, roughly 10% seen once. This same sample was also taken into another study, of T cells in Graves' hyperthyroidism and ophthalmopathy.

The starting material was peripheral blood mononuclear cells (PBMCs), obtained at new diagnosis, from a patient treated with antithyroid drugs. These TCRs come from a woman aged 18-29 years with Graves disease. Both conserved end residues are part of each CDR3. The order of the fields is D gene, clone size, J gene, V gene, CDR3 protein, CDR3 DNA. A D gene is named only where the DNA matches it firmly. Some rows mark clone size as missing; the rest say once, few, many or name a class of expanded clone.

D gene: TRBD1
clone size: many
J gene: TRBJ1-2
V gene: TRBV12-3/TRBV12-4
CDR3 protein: CASSFRRTGPYGYTF
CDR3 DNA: TGTGCCAGCAGTTTCCGAAGGACAGGACCCTATGGCTACACCTTC

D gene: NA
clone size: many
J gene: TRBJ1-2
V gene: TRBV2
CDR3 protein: CASKNSRGHDNYGYTF
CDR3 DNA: TGTGCCAGCAAAAATTCACGTGGACATGACAACTATGGCTACACCTTC

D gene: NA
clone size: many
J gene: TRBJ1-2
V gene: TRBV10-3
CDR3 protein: CAISDQERYGYTF
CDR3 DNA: TGTGCCATCAGTGACCAGGAACGCTATGGCTACACCTTC

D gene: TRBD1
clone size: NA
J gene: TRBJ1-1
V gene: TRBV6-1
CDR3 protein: CASSPRGQVNTEAFF
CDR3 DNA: TGTGCCAGCAGCCCCCGGGGACAGGTGAACACTGAAGCTTTCTTT

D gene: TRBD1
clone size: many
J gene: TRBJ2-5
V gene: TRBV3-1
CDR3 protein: CASSPRDRTGQETQYF
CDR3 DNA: TGTGCCAGCAGCCCCCGGGACAGGACGGGCCAAGAGACCCAGTACTTC

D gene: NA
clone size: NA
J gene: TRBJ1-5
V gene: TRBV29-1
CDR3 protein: CSVAGDSNQPQHF
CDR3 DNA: TGCAGCGTTGCAGGGGATAGCAATCAGCCCCAGCATTTT

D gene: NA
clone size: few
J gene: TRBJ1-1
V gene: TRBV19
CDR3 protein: CASSMSGVTEAFF
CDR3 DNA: TGTGCCAGTAGTATGTCAGGGGTCACTGAAGCTTTCTTT

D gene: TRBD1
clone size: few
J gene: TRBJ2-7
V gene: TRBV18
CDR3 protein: CASSPLMGQGHYEQYF
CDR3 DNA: TGTGCCAGCTCACCTCTAATGGGACAGGGCCACTACGAGCAGTACTTC

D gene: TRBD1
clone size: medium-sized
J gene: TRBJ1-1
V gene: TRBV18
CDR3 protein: CASSPQGSRGSNTEAFF
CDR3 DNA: TGTGCCAGCTCACCACAGGGATCCAGGGGGTCCAACACTGAAGCTTTCTTT

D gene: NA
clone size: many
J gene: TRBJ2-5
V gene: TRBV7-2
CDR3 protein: CASSGQGWQETQYF
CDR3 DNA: TGTGCCAGCAGCGGTCAGGGTTGGCAAGAGACCCAGTACTTC

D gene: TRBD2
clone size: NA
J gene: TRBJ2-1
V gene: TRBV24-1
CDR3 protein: CATSELGLAEYNEQFF
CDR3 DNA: TGTGCCACCAGTGAACTCGGACTAGCGGAGTACAATGAGCAGTTCTTC

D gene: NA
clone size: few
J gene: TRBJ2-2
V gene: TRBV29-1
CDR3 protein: CSVEASWASSGELFF
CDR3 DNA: TGCAGCGTTGAAGCCTCGTGGGCTAGCTCCGGGGAGCTGTTTTTT

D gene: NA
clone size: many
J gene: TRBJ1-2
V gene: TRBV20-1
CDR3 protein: CSASYLERGYRHSNYGYTF
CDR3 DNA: TGCAGTGCTAGTTATCTGGAGAGAGGGTACCGACATTCGAACTATGGCTACACCTTC

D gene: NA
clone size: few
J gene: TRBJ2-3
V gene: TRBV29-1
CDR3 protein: CSAGEADTQYF
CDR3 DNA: TGCAGCGCAGGGGAAGCAGATACGCAGTATTTT

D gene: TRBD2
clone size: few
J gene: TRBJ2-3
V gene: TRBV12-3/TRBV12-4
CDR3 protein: CASGSGGVLGDTQYF
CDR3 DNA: TGTGCCAGCGGGAGCGGGGGGGTGCTGGGAGATACGCAGTATTTT

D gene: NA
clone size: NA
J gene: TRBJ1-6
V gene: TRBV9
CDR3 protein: CASSVTTYNSPLHF
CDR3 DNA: TGTGCCAGCAGCGTAACGACCTATAATTCACCCCTCCACTTT

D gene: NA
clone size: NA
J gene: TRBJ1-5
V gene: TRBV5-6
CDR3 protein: CASSLEGNFNQPQHF
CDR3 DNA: TGTGCCAGCAGCTTGGAAGGGAACTTCAATCAGCCCCAGCATTTT

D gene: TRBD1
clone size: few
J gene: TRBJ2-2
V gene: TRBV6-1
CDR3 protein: CASSHIWDRGPGELFF
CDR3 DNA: TGTGCCAGCAGTCATATTTGGGACAGGGGACCCGGGGAGCTGTTTTTT

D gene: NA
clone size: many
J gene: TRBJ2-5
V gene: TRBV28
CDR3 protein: CASSPMEEIQETQYF
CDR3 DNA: TGTGCCAGCAGTCCGATGGAAGAAATCCAAGAGACCCAGTACTTC

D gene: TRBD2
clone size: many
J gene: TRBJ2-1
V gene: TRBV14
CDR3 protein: CASSHTGRTLSYNEQFF
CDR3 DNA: TGTGCCAGCAGCCATACCGGGAGGACTCTCTCCTACAATGAGCAGTTCTTC

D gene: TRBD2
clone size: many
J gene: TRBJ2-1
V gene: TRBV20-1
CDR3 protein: CSASYGGDYNEHFF
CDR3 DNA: TGCAGTGCTAGCTACGGGGGGGACTACAATGAGCATTTCTTC

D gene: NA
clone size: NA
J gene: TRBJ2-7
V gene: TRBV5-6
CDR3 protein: CASSFRLGSYEQYF
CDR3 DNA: TGTGCCAGCAGCTTCCGACTCGGCTCCTACGAGCAGTACTTC

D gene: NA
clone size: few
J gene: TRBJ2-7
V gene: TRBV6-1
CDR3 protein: CASSPRDRFPSF
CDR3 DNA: TGTGCCAGCAGTCCGCGCGACAGGTTTCCCTCCTTC

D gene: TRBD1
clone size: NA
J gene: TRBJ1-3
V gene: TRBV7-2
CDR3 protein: CASSFRLDRSSGNTIYF
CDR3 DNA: TGTGCCAGCAGCTTCAGACTGGACAGGAGCTCTGGAAACACCATATATTTT

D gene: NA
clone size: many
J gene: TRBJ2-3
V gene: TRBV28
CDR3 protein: CASRPNTDTQYF
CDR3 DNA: TGTGCCAGCAGACCTAACACAGATACGCAGTATTTT

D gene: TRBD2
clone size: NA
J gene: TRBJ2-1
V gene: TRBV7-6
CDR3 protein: CASSSTSVPYNEQFF
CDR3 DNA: TGTGCCAGCAGCAGTACTAGCGTGCCCTACAATGAGCAGTTCTTC

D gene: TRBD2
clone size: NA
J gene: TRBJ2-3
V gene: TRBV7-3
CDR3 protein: CAAGSKGTSGRITDTQYF
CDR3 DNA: TGTGCCGCGGGATCGAAAGGGACTAGCGGGAGGATCACAGATACGCAGTATTTT

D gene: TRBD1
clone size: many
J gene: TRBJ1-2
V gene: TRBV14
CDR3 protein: CASSQDLQGALGYTF
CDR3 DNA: TGTGCCAGCAGCCAAGATCTTCAGGGGGCGCTTGGCTACACCTTC

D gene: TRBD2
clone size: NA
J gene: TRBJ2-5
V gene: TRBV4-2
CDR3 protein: CASSQGSRLAGLKEETQYF
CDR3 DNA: TGTGCCAGCAGCCAAGGGTCCCGACTAGCGGGATTAAAGGAGGAGACCCAGTACTTC

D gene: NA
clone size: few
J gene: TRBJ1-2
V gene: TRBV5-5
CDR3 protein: CASSLTTQGYTF
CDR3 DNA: TGTGCCAGCAGCCTAACGACCCAGGGCTACACCTTC

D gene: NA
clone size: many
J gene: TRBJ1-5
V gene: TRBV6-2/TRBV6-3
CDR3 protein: CASSYHSAGSQPQHF
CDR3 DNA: TGTGCCAGCAGTTACCATAGCGCGGGAAGTCAGCCCCAGCATTTT

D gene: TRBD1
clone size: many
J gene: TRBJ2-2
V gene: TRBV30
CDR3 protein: CAWTSTGGQNTGELFF
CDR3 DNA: TGTGCCTGGACGTCGACAGGGGGCCAGAACACCGGGGAGCTGTTTTTT

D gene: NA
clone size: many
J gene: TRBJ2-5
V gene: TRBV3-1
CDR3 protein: CASSRVGREQETQYF
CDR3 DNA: TGTGCCAGCAGCCGGGTCGGGAGAGAACAAGAGACCCAGTACTTC

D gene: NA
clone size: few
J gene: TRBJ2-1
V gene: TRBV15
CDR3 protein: CATSRDTTSAKEFF
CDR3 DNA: TGTGCCACCAGCAGAGATACCACCTCGGCCAAAGAGTTCTTC

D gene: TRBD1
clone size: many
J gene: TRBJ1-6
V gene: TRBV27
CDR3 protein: CASSFLRTGSTPLHF
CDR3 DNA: TGTGCCAGCAGTTTCCTCCGGACAGGGTCTACACCCCTCCACTTT

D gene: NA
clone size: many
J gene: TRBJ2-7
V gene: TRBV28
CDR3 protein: CASSFIDYSYEQYF
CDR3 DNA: TGTGCCAGCAGTTTTATAGACTACTCCTACGAGCAGTACTTC

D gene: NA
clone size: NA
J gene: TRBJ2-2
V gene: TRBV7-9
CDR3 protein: CASSGGAVNTGELFF
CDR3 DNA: TGTGCCAGCAGCGGAGGTGCGGTTAACACCGGGGAGCTGTTTTTT

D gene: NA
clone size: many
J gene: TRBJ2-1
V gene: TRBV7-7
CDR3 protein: CASSPVGTGSYNEQFF
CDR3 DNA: TGTGCTAGCAGCCCAGTCGGGACGGGGTCCTACAATGAGCAGTTCTTC

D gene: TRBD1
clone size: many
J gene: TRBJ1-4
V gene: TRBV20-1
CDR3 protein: CSARSGGANEKLFF
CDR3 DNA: TGCAGTGCCAGATCAGGGGGAGCTAATGAAAAACTGTTTTTT

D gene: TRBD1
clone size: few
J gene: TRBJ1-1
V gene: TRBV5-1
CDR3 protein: CASSLSVGQGEYRTEAFF
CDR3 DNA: TGCGCCAGCAGCTTGTCCGTAGGACAGGGCGAGTATAGAACTGAAGCTTTCTTT

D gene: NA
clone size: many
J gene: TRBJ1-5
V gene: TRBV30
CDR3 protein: CAWSTGNSNQPQHF
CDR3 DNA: TGTGCCTGGAGTACAGGGAATAGCAATCAGCCCCAGCATTTT

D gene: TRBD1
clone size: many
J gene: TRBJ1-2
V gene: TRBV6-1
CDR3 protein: CASRDSFPSWDYGYTF
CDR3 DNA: TGTGCCAGTCGGGACAGTTTCCCCTCTTGGGACTATGGCTACACCTTC

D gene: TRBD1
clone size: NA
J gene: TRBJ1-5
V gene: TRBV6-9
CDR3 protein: CASSWTGTYSNQPQHF
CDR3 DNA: TGTGCCAGCAGTTGGACAGGGACCTATAGCAATCAGCCCCAGCATTTT

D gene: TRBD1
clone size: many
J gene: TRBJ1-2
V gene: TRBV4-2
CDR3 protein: CASSQDQGAGYGYTF
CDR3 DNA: TGTGCCAGCAGCCAAGACCAGGGGGCAGGCTATGGCTACACCTTC

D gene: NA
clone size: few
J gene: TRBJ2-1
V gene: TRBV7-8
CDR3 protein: CASNLNNEQFF
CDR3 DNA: TGTGCCAGCAACCTAAACAATGAGCAGTTCTTC

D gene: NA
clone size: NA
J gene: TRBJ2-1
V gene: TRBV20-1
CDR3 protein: CSARVPVSEASYNEQFF
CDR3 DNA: TGCAGTGCTAGAGTTCCGGTCTCTGAGGCCTCCTACAATGAGCAGTTCTTC

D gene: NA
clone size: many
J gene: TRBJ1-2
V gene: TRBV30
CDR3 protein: CAWSRTLTANYGYTF
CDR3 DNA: TGTGCCTGGAGTCGTACTCTGACAGCGAACTATGGCTACACCTTC

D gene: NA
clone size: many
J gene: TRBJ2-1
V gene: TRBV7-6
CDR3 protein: CASSLRDQTHEQFF
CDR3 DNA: TGTGCCAGCAGCCTCCGGGACCAAACCCATGAGCAGTTCTTC

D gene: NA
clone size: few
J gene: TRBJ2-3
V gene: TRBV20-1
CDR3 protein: CSARSEWGDTDTQYF
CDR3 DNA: TGCAGTGCTAGGAGTGAGTGGGGAGACACAGATACGCAGTATTTT

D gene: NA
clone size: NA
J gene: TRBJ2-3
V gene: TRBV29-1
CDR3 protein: CSVESGRSDTQYF
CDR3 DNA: TGCAGCGTTGAGTCCGGGAGATCAGATACGCAGTATTTT

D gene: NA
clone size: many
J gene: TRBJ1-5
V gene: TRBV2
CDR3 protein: CASSALDQPQHF
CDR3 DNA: TGTGCCAGCAGTGCCCTAGATCAGCCCCAGCATTTT

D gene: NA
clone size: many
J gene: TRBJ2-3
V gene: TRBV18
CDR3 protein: CASSPRDGGSTDTQYF
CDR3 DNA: TGTGCCAGCTCACCCCGGGACGGCGGGAGCACAGATACGCAGTATTTT

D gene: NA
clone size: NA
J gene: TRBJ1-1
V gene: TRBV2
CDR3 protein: CAGSLTGPGGEAFF
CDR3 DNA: TGTGCCGGCAGCCTTACCGGGCCGGGAGGTGAAGCTTTCTTT

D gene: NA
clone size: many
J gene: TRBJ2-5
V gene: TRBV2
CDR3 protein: CASSETQYF
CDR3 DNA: TGTGCCAGCTCAGAGACCCAGTACTTC

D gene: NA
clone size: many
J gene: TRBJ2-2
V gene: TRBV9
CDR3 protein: CASSVDLTGELFF
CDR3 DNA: TGTGCCAGCAGCGTAGATCTTACCGGGGAGCTGTTTTTT

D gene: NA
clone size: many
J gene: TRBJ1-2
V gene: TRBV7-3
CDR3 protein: CASSHNGYTF
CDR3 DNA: TGTGCCAGCAGCCATAATGGCTACACCTTC

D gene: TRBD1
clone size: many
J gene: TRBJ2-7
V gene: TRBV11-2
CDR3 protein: CASSSYGQGAGEQYF
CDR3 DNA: TGTGCCAGCAGCTCATACGGACAGGGGGCCGGCGAGCAGTACTTC

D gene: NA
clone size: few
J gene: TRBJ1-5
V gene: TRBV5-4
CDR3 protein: CASSLALRRGGSQHF
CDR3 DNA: TGTGCCAGCAGCTTGGCCCTCCGGAGGGGGGGGTCCCAGCATTTT

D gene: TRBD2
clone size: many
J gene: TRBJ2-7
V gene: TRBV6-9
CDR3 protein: CASSYSSGGNYEQYF
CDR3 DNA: TGTGCCAGCAGTTATTCTAGCGGGGGGAACTACGAGCAGTACTTC